This TCR beta chain was recovered during a study of vaccination effects on CD4 cells after COVID-19. Study-level background: Median timing of post-vaccine samples was 72 days after the second dose. Overall study results and limits: Clones arising from infection and from vaccination showed marked clonal contraction late after vaccination.

Comments on this clone: Its antigen remains unidentified.

Before sequencing took place, the ViraFEST assay used viral peptide pools to expand antigen-specific CD4+ T cells. On roughly day 10 of culture, CD4+ T cells were separated out. Participants were given two doses of BNT162b2 or mRNA-1273 vaccine. The researchers cultured 1.5 million to 2 million PBMC per well with 8.5 to 10 IU/ml IL-2 and 8 to 10 ug/ml peptides. V was trimmed by 2 bases and J by 7 bases, leaving 14 bases between them. The CDR3 spans 14 residues. Germline values: CDR1 SGHDN, CDR2 FVKESK. Profiling relied on immunoSEQ multiplex PCR, and the TCRdb table lists in-frame clones only, not all of them. The sample has around 60,000 clones; roughly 73% are singletons.

The origin of this receptor is a human donor who received a COVID-19 vaccine. The chain has TRBV14 and TRBJ1-1; TRBD1 might be the D (5 bases). The sample here was CD4+ T cells from PBMCs cultured with HCoV-229E spike peptides, taken after COVID-19 vaccination. The CDR3, as DNA: TGTGCCAGCAGCCAATTGGGGCGGTTGGGTGAAGCTTTCTTT. It codes for CASSQLGRLGEAFF.